Each of the 13 T cell receptor beta chains below was sequenced from the same sample in a study of cytomegalovirus exposure and HLA in healthy donors. This PCR relied on a set of 60 Vbeta primers and 13 Jbeta primers. TCRdb's copy holds only in-frame clones and misses some; the assay was immunoSEQ multiplex PCR. Of some 180,000 clones in the sample, 9.5% were seen once. Sequences were obtained from PBMCs. These receptors were collected from a woman under 40 in good health and CMV-seropositive.

This chain connects TRBV2 to TRBJ2-7, with TRBD1 matching 7 bases. The V segment lost 7 bases and the J segment 2 bases; nucleotides outside the gene matches: 5. This CDR3 region has 13 residues. CDR1 SNHLY and CDR2 FYNNEI come from the germline V gene. CDR3 sequence: CASKRDRPYEQYF. CDR3 DNA sequence: TGTGCCAGCAAAAGGGACAGACCCTACGAGCAGTACTTC.

V usage is TRBV6-1 and J usage is TRBJ2-6, with D tentatively TRBD1 (6 bases). The CDR3 is 15 amino acids. V lost 11 bases, J lost 0 bases, and 14 bases lay in between. Germline lookup yields CDR1 MNHNS and CDR2 SASEGT. The CDR3 is CAGRGQPSGANVLTF. CDR3 DNA sequence: TGTGCCGGACGGGGACAACCCTCTGGGGCCAACGTCCTGACTTTC.

This clone has only a few counts. The chain uses TRBV30 and TRBJ2-2; D uncertain. Trimming stripped 1 base from V and 6 bases from J, with 6 bases between. The length of the CDR3 is 12 residues. From germline, CDR1 is GTSNPN and CDR2 SVGIG (reference sequence). In nucleotides, the CDR3 is TGTGCCTGGAGTGAGCCCCCCGGGGAGCTGTTTTTT. This sequence encodes CAWSEPPGELFF.

This clone occurred a few times. Relative to the germline gene, one junction end is altered; a read error may explain this. The chain employs TRBV19 and TRBJ2-7, with 7 bases that match TRBD2. The CDR3 has 15 residues. Germline CDR1 LNHDA, CDR2 SQIVND (reference sequence). CDR3 in DNA: TGTGCCAGCAGTACCAGAGCGGGGAGGTTGTACGAGCAGTACTTC. Residues: CASSTRAGRLYEQYF. Supplemented by reference TRBV19 and TRBJ2-7, the full variable domain reads DGGITQSPKYLFRKEGQNVTLSCEQNLNHDAMYWYRQDPGQGLRLIYYSQIVNDFQKGDIAEGYSVSREKKESFPLTVTSAQKNPTAFYLCASSTRAGRLYEQYFGPGTRLTVT.

The genes are TRBV5-1 and TRBJ2-6, with 7 bases matching TRBD2. Looked up from germline, CDR1 is SGHRS and CDR2 is YFSETQ. This CDR3 spans 16 amino acids. V lost 4 bases, J lost 0 bases, and 4 bases stayed unmatched. CDR3 sequence (DNA): TGCGCCAGCAGCAGGGACTACACCTCTGGGGCCAACGTCCTGACTTTC. Protein product: CASSRDYTSGANVLTF.

Regarding this clone: One end of the junction fails to match germline, which may point to a read error. The chain couples TRBV9 to TRBJ2-1; 10 bases fit TRBD2. This CDR3 is built from 14 residues. Germline values: CDR1 SGDLS, CDR2 YYNGEE. CDR3 nucleotide sequence: TGTGCCAGCAGCTCTTCGGGACTAGCGCTTGAGCAGCTCTTC. This gives the protein CASSSSGLALEQLF. Variable domain in full (rest from reference TRBV9 and TRBJ2-1): DSGVTQTPKHLITATGQRVTLRCSPRSGDLSVYWYQQSLDQGLQFLIQYYNGEERAKGNILERFSAQQFPDLHSELNLSSLELGDSALYFCASSSSGLALEQLFGPGTRLTVL.

The V call is TRBV9, the J call TRBJ1-1, with a weak D call TRBD1 (6 bases). CDR1 SGDLS and CDR2 YYNGEE come from the germline V gene. This CDR3 is 14 amino acids long. V was clipped by 4 bases and J by 1 base, with 11 bases between them. CDR3 coding DNA: TGTGCCAGCAGCCTCGGACAGAAGAACACTGAAGCTTTCTTT. Its translation is CASSLGQKNTEAFF. Based on the CDR3 plus reference TRBV9 and TRBJ1-1, the full variable domain is DSGVTQTPKHLITATGQRVTLRCSPRSGDLSVYWYQQSLDQGLQFLIQYYNGEERAKGNILERFSAQQFPDLHSELNLSSLELGDSALYFCASSLGQKNTEAFFGQGTRLTVV.

This clone appeared a single time. The chain has TRBV2 and TRBJ1-2; 7 bases agree with TRBD1. V trimming: 5 bases; J trimming: 8 bases; junction bases outside the gene matches: 5. CDR1 and CDR2 from the germline V gene are SNHLY and FYNNEI. The CDR3 contains 12 residues. This chain's CDR3 is CASSWDSQGYTF. The CDR3 DNA sequence: TGTGCCAGCAGTTGGGACAGTCAGGGCTACACCTTC.

The chain joins TRBV30 to TRBJ2-5, with TRBD1 identical over 8 bases. The J call may not be correct, given that the DNA end is closer to TRBJ2-7. Germline lookup yields CDR1 GTSNPN and CDR2 SVGIG (reference sequence). This CDR3 spans 14 amino acids. The CDR3 is CAWSSGRGHHEQYF. The CDR3 coding sequence is TGTGCCTGGAGTTCAGGCAGGGGGCACCACGAGCAGTACTTC.

This clone was counted a few times. V usage is TRBV5-6 and J usage is TRBJ2-5, with D possibly matching TRBD2 (6 bases). V was shortened by 0 bases and J by 5 bases, with 11 bases between the two germline ends. This CDR3 has 14 amino acids. Per the germline V gene, CDR1 is SGHDT and CDR2 is YYEEEE. The CDR3 DNA follows: TGTGCCAGCAGCTTGGATCCCGGAGGGGAGACCCAGTACTTC. It specifies CASSLDPGGETQYF. Using reference TRBV5-6 and TRBJ2-5 for the parts outside the CDR3, the full variable domain is DAGVTQSPTHLIKTRGQQVTLRCSPKSGHDTVSWYQQALGQGPQFIFQYYEEEERQRGNFPDRFSGHQFPNYSSELNVNALLLGDSALYLCASSLDPGGETQYFGPGTRLLVL.

The CDR3 spells CSVSGSTDTQYF. In DNA, the CDR3 is TGCAGCGTTTCCGGGAGCACAGATACGCAGTATTTT. The chain links TRBV29-1 to TRBJ2-3; D ambiguous. The length of the CDR3 is 12 residues. Germline-derived CDR1 and CDR2 are SQVTM and ANQGSEA. Trimming cost V 5 bases and J 0 bases, with 6 bases left between them.

The rearrangement uses TRBV7-9 and TRBJ2-1; the match to TRBD2 covers 14 bases. CDR3 size: 15 residues. After removal of 6 bases from V and 9 bases from J, the junction contained 7 bases not matched to a gene. The V gene's germline CDR1 is SEHNR and CDR2 FQNEAQ (reference sequence). The CDR3 region has the DNA TGTGCCAGCAGGGCTGCTGGGACTAGCGGGAGTGAGCAGTTCTTC. It encodes CASRAAGTSGSEQFF.

The rearrangement links TRBV7-9 to TRBJ2-7; the match to TRBD1 covers 10 bases. Losses at the gene ends were 1 base for V and 4 bases for J; bases not matched to a gene: 4. Germline V gives CDR1 SEHNR, CDR2 FQNEAQ (reference sequence). The length of the CDR3 is 15 residues. The CDR3 reads CASSLGGQGRYEQYF. Here the CDR3 DNA reads TGTGCCAGCAGCTTAGGGGGACAGGGGAGATACGAGCAGTACTTC.